This T cell receptor beta chain originates from a study of OX40 agonist ivuxolimab in advanced cancers. Study-wide findings and caveats: Circulating CD4+ and CD8+ T cells showed clonal expansion by week 6 at 0.1 to 3.0 mg/kg. Antigen specificity of clonally expanded peripheral T cells was not established.

Trimming removed 4 bases at V and 5 bases at J, with 18 bases between. Germline assignment: CDR1 MNHNY and CDR2 SVGAGI (reference sequence). CDR3 length: 16 residues. It was autoimmune disease history or systemic immunosuppression that excluded patients. Profiled with immunoSEQ multiplex PCR; TCRdb holds only in-frame clones, not every one. The table has tens of thousands of clones, just over 90% seen once. A word on this clone: Its antigen is not identified.

This material consisted of CD4+ or CD8+ T cells sorted from blood, taken in a trial of the OX40 agonist ivuxolimab. The chain uses TRBV6-6 and TRBJ1-5; no definite D call. The receptor was isolated from an adult with an advanced solid tumor such as melanoma, head and neck, liver or kidney cancer. The CDR3 bases are TGTGCCAGCAGTTTGATGACCGTGAGGACTCATCAGCCCCAGCATTTT. This encodes CASSLMTVRTHQPQHF.